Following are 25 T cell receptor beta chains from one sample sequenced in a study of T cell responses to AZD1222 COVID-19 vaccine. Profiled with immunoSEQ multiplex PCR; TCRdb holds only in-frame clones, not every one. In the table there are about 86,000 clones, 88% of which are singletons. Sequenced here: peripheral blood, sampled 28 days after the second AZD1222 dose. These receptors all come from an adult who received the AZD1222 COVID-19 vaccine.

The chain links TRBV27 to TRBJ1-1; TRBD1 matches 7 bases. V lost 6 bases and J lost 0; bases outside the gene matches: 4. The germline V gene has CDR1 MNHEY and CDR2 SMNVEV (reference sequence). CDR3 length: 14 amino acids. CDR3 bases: TGTGCCAGCAGCACACAGGGGATGAACACTGAAGCTTTCTTT. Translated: CASSTQGMNTEAFF.

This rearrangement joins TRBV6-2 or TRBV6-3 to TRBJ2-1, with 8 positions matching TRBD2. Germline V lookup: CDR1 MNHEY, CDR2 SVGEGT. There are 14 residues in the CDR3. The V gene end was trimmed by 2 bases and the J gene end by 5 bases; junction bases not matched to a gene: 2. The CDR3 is CASSYSGSNNEQFF. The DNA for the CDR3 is TGTGCCAGCAGTTACAGCGGGAGTAACAATGAGCAGTTCTTC.

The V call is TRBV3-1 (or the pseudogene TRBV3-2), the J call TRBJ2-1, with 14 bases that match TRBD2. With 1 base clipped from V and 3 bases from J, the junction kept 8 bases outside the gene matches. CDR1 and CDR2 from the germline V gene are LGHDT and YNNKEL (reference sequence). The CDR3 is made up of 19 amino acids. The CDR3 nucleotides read TGTGCCAGCAGCCAAGCCCCCGGGACTAGCGGGAGTGGCTACAATGAGCAGTTCTTC. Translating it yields CASSQAPGTSGSGYNEQFF.

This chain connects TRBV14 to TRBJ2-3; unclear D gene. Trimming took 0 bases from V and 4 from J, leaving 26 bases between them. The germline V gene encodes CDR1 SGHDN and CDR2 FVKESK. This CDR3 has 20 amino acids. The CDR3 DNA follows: TGTGCCAGCAGCCAAGATAGTTTCGGCCGTGAGCACAGAAGTCCAGATACGCAGTATTTT. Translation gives CASSQDSFGREHRSPDTQYF. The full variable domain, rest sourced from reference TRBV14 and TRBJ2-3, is EAGVTQFPSHSVIEKGQTVTLRCDPISGHDNLYWYRRVMGKEIKFLLHFVKESKQDESGMPNNRFLAERTGGTYSTLKVQPAELEDSGVYFCASSQDSFGREHRSPDTQYFGPGTRLTVL.

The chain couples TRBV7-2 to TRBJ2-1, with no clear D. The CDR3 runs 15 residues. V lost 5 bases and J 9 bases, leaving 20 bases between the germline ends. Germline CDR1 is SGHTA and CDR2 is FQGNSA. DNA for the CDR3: TGTGCCAGCAGCCCCGATAAACTTTGGAATACTGAGCAGTTCTTC. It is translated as CASSPDKLWNTEQFF.

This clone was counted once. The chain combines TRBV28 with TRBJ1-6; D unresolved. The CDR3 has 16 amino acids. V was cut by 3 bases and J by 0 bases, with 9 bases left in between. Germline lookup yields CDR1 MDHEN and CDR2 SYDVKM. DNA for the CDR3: TGTGCCAGCAGTTTCGGGGAGAACTCCTATAATTCACCCCTCCACTTT. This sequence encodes CASSFGENSYNSPLHF.

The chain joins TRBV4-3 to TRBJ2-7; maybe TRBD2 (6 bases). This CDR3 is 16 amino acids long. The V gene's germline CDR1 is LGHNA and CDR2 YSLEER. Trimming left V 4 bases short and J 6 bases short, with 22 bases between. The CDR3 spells CASSPAPSGLPGEQYF. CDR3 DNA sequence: TGCGCCAGCAGCCCAGCACCAAGTGGACTACCGGGCGAGCAGTACTTC.

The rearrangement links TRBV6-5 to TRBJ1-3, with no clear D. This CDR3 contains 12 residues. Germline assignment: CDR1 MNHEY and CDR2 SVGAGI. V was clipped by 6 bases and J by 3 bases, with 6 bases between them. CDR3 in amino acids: CASRDGGNTIYF. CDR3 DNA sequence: TGTGCCAGCAGGGACGGTGGAAACACCATATATTTT.

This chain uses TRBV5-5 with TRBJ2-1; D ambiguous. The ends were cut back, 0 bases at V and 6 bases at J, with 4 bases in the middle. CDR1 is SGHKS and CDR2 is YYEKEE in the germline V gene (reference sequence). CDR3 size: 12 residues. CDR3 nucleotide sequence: TGTGCCAGCAGCTTGGAATTCAATGAGCAGTTCTTC. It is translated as CASSLEFNEQFF.

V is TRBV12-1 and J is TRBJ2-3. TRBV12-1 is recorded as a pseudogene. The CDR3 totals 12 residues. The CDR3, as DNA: TGTGCCAGCAGCCCAAACGTGGGTACGCAGTATTTT. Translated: CASSPNVGTQYF.

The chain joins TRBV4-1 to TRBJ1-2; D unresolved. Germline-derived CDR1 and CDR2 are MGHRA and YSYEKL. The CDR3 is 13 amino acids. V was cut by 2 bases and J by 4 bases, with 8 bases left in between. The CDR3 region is CASSQKGPYGYTF. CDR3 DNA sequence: TGCGCCAGCAGCCAAAAAGGGCCCTATGGCTACACCTTC.

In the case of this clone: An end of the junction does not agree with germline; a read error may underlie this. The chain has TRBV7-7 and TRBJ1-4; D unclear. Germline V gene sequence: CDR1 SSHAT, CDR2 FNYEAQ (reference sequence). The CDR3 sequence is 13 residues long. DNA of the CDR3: TGTGCTAGCAGCTTGAACAGTGGGGAAAAACTGTTTTTT. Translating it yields CASSLNSGEKLFF. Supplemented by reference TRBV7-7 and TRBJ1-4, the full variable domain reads GAGVSQSPRYKVTKRGQDVTLRCDPISSHATLYWYQQALGQGPEFLTYFNYEAQPDKSGLPSDRFSAERPEGSISTLTIQRTEQRDSAMYRCASSLNSGEKLFFGSGTQLSVL.

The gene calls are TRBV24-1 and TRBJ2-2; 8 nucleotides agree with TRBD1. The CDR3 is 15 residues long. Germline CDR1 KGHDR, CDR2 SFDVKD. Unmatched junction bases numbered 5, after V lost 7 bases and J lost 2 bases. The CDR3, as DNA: TGTGCCACCAGGGGGACAGGAACTAACACCGGGGAGCTGTTTTTT. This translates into CATRGTGTNTGELFF.

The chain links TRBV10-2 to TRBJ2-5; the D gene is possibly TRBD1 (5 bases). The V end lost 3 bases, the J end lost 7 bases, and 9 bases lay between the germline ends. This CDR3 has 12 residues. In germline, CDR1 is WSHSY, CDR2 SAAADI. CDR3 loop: CASSDQGRTQYF. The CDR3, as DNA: TGCGCCAGCAGTGATCAGGGAAGGACCCAGTACTTC.

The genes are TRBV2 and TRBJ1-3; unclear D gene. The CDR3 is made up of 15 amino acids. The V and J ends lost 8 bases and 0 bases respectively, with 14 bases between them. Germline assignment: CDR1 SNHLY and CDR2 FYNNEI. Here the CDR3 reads CASGKGRSSGNTIYF. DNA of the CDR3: TGTGCCAGCGGCAAAGGACGGAGCTCTGGAAACACCATATATTTT.

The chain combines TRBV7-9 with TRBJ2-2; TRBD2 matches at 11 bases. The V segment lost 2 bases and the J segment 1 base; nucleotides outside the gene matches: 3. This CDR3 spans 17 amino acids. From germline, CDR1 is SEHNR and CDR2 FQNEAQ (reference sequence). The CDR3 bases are TGTGCCAGCAGCTTACTAGCGGGAGGAGGGAACACCGGGGAGCTGTTTTTT. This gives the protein CASSLLAGGGNTGELFF.

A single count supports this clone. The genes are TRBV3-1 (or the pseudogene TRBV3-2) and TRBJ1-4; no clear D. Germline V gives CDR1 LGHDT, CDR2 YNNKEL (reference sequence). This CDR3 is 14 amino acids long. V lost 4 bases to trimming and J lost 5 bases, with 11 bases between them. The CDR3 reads CASSLLPRNEKLFF. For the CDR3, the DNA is TGTGCCAGCAGCCTCCTCCCGAGGAATGAAAAACTGTTTTTT.

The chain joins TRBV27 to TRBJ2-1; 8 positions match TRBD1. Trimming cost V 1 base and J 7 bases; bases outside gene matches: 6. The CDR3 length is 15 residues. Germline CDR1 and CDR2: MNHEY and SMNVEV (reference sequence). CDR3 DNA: TGTGCCAGCAGTTTATGGCCACAGGGGGATAATGAGCAGTTCTTC. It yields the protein CASSLWPQGDNEQFF.

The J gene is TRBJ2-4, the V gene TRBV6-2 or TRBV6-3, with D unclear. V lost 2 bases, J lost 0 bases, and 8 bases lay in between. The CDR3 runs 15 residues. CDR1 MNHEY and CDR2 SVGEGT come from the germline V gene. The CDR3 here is CASSYRDLAKNIQYF. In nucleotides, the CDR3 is TGTGCCAGCAGTTACAGGGATCTAGCCAAAAACATTCAGTACTTC.

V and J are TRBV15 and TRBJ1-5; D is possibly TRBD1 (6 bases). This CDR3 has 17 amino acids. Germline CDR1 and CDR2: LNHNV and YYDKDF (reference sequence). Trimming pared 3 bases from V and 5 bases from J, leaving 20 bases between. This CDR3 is CATSSDPLGGLDQPQHF. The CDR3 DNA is TGTGCCACCAGCAGCGACCCTTTGGGGGGCTTAGATCAGCCCCAGCATTTT.

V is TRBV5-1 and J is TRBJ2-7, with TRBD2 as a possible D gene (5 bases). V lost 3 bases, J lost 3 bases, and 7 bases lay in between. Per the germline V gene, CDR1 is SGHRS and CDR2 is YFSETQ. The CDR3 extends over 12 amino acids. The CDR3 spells CASSSDYYEQYF. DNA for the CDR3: TGCGCCAGCAGCTCCGACTACTACGAGCAGTACTTC.

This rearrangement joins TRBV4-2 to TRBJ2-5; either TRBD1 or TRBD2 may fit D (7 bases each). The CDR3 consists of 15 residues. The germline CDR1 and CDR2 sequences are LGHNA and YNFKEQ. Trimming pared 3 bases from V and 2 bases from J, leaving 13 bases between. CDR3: CASSQNRGGQETQYF. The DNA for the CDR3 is TGTGCCAGCAGCCAGAACAGGGGAGGGCAAGAGACCCAGTACTTC.

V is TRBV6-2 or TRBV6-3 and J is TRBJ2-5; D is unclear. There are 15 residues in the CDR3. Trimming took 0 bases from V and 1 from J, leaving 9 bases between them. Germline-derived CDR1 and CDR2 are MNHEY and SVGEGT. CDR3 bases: TGTGCCAGCAGTTACTCGAGTGGCTCCCAAGAGACCCAGTACTTC. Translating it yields CASSYSSGSQETQYF.

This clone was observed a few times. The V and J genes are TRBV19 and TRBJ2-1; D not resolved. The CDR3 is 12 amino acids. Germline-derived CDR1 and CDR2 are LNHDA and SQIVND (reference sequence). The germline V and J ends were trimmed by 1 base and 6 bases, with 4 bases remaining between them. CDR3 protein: CASSIAFNEQFF. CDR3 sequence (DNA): TGTGCCAGTAGTATAGCCTTCAATGAGCAGTTCTTC.

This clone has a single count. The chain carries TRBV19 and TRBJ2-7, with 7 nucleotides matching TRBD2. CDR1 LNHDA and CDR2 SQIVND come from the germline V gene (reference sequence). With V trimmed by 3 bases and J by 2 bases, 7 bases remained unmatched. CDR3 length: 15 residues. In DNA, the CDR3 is TGTGCCAGTAGTATGGGAAGCGGGAACCCCTACGAGCAGTACTTC. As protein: CASSMGSGNPYEQYF.